This entry lists 27 T cell receptor beta chains sequenced from one sample in a study of OX40 agonist ivuxolimab in advanced cancers. Profiled with immunoSEQ multiplex PCR; TCRdb holds only in-frame clones, not every one. The profile covers tens of thousands of clones, with 75% to 90% appearing a single time and about 11% taken by the ten largest. Material: CD4+ or CD8+ T cells sorted from blood, obtained in a trial of the OX40 agonist ivuxolimab. All receptors come from an adult with an advanced solid tumor such as melanoma, head and neck, liver or kidney cancer.

CDR3 loop: CASSLPGKSTDTQYF. DNA of the CDR3: TGTGCCAGCAGCCTGCCTGGGAAGAGCACAGATACGCAGTATTTT. V gene TRBV7-6 combines with J gene TRBJ2-3; D gene ambiguous. V lost 5 bases to trimming and J lost 0 bases, with 12 bases between them. Germline CDR1 SGHVS, CDR2 FNYEAQ. This CDR3 comprises 15 residues.

This clone was seen once. The rearrangement joins TRBV11-2 to TRBJ1-3; D remains unclear. CDR1 is SGHAT, CDR2 FQNNGV, per germline. The length of the CDR3 is 13 residues. V was trimmed by 8 bases and J by 0 bases, leaving 8 bases between them. For the CDR3, the DNA is TGTGCCAGCGGGCCCCCCTCTGGAAACACCATATATTTT. It yields the protein CASGPPSGNTIYF.

The gene calls are TRBV9 and TRBJ2-3; D may be TRBD1 (6 bases). The CDR3 length is 13 residues. V lost 5 bases and J lost 4, with 11 bases in between. Germline-derived CDR1 and CDR2 are SGDLS and YYNGEE. CDR3 in DNA: TGTGCCAGCAGGGCCACAGGGTCAGATACGCAGTATTTT. Protein: CASRATGSDTQYF.

V usage is TRBV28 and J usage is TRBJ2-7; D gene ambiguous. The CDR3 covers 13 residues. Trimming shortened V by 2 bases and J by 1 base, and 6 bases separated the two germline ends. CDR1 and CDR2 from the germline V gene are MDHEN and SYDVKM. The CDR3 region has the DNA TGTGCCAGCAGTTTAGGAACGTCCTACGAGCAGTACTTC. Encoded protein: CASSLGTSYEQYF.

The chain is built from TRBV9 and TRBJ2-7; possibly TRBD2 for D (6 bases). This CDR3 contains 13 residues. Germline loops: CDR1 SGDLS, CDR2 YYNGEE. The V and J ends lost 5 bases and 9 bases respectively, with 18 bases between them. The CDR3 sequence: CASRTSGVEGQYF. The DNA for the CDR3 is TGTGCCAGCAGAACCTCGGGGGTCGAAGGGCAGTACTTC.

The V gene is TRBV27, the J gene TRBJ2-3, with no clear D. Germline loops: CDR1 MNHEY, CDR2 SMNVEV (reference sequence). This CDR3 contains 13 residues. V lost 4 bases to trimming and J lost 6 bases, with 11 bases between them. CDR3 protein: CASSSRPPDTQYF. CDR3 DNA sequence: TGTGCCAGCAGTTCCAGGCCCCCGGATACGCAGTATTTT.

V gene TRBV6-5 combines with J gene TRBJ1-3, with D uncertain. The CDR3 is 15 amino acids. Germline lookup yields CDR1 MNHEY and CDR2 SVGAGI. V dropped 4 bases and J dropped 0 bases, with 10 bases sitting between them. Written as DNA, the CDR3 is TGTGCCAGCAGTTTGACGCGCCTCTCTGGAAACACCATATATTTT. This sequence encodes CASSLTRLSGNTIYF.

The rearrangement uses TRBV5-6 and TRBJ2-7, with D maybe TRBD1 (8 bases). The ends were cut back, 3 bases at V and 2 bases at J, with 15 bases in the middle. This CDR3 comprises 15 residues. Germline loops: CDR1 SGHDT, CDR2 YYEEEE. The CDR3: CASSWGGQVTYEQYF. The CDR3 nucleotides are TGTGCCAGCAGCTGGGGGGGACAGGTGACCTACGAGCAGTACTTC.

A few counts support this clone. V and J are TRBV7-6 and TRBJ2-2; no definite D call. From germline, CDR1 is SGHVS and CDR2 FNYEAQ. V lost 2 bases and J lost 3, with 13 bases in between. CDR3 size: 16 residues. This CDR3 reads CASSLMRTAYTGELFF. For the CDR3, the DNA is TGTGCCAGCAGCTTAATGCGCACAGCCTACACCGGGGAGCTGTTTTTT. Full variable domain (rest looked up from reference TRBV7-6 and TRBJ2-2): GAGVSQSPRYKVTKRGQDVALRCDPISGHVSLYWYRQALGQGPEFLTYFNYEAQQDKSGLPNDRFSAERPEGSISTLTIQRTEQRDSAMYRCASSLMRTAYTGELFFGEGSRLTVL.

The chain has TRBV30 and TRBJ2-7; D uncertain. Germline values: CDR1 GTSNPN, CDR2 SVGIG (reference sequence). The CDR3 runs 11 residues. V lost 0 bases and J 5 bases, leaving 5 bases between the germline ends. The CDR3 region is CAWSVLDEQYF. The CDR3 DNA reads TGTGCCTGGAGTGTACTGGACGAGCAGTACTTC. Based on the CDR3 plus reference TRBV30 and TRBJ2-7, the full variable domain is SQTIHQWPATLVQPVGSPLSLECTVEGTSNPNLYWYRQAAGRGLQLLFYSVGIGQISSEVPQNLSASRPQDRQFILSSKKLLLSDSGFYLCAWSVLDEQYFGPGTRLTVT.

The rearrangement uses TRBV4-1 and TRBJ2-1; tentatively, D is TRBD2 (5 bases). V was shortened by 0 bases and J by 7 bases, with 13 bases between the two germline ends. Germline V gene sequence: CDR1 MGHRA, CDR2 YSYEKL. The length of the CDR3 is 15 residues. The CDR3 loop is CASSQEGSLGNEQFF. CDR3 sequence (DNA): TGCGCCAGCAGCCAAGAGGGGAGCCTCGGGAATGAGCAGTTCTTC.

This clone has just a few counts. This chain uses TRBV5-5 with TRBJ2-7; no clear D. The germline V gene encodes CDR1 SGHKS and CDR2 YYEKEE (reference sequence). The length of the CDR3 is 12 residues. The V and J ends lost 6 bases and 3 bases respectively, with 10 bases between them. CDR3 sequence: CASTLLGYEQYF. The CDR3 nucleotides are TGTGCCAGCACCCTCTTGGGCTACGAGCAGTACTTC.

The V and J genes are TRBV27 and TRBJ2-1; 7 bases fit TRBD2. The germline CDR1 and CDR2 sequences are MNHEY and SMNVEV (reference sequence). This CDR3 spans 14 amino acids. Trimming removed 6 bases from V and 9 bases from J; junction bases left unmatched: 11. CDR3 sequence reads: CASRPGLLGSEQFF. CDR3 nucleotides: TGTGCCAGCAGGCCGGGACTATTGGGTAGTGAGCAGTTCTTC.

This chain joins TRBV2 and TRBJ2-7, with 7 bases identical to TRBD1. The CDR3 loop spans 14 amino acids. V was clipped by 11 bases and J by 4 bases; unmatched bases: 14. Germline V gives CDR1 SNHLY, CDR2 FYNNEI. For the CDR3, the DNA is TGTGCCGCGAGGACCCCGGGACAGATTTACGAGCAGTACTTC. This gives the protein CAARTPGQIYEQYF. The whole variable domain, filled in from reference TRBV2 and TRBJ2-7, reads EPEVTQTPSHQVTQMGQEVILRCVPISNHLYFYWYRQILGQKVEFLVSFYNNEISEKSEIFDDQFSVERPDGSNFTLKIRSTKLEDSAMYFCAARTPGQIYEQYFGPGTRLTVT.

The chain combines TRBV7-9 with TRBJ2-7; D possibly corresponds to TRBD2 (5 bases). The V gene lost 2 bases and the J gene lost 3 bases, with 11 bases spanning the gap. Germline CDR1 is SEHNR and CDR2 is FQNEAQ (reference sequence). The CDR3 loop spans 14 amino acids. This CDR3 reads CASSLPDLNYEQYF. As DNA, the CDR3 is TGTGCCAGCAGCTTACCGGACTTGAACTACGAGCAGTACTTC.

The chain uses TRBV28 and TRBJ2-7, with 9 bases identical to TRBD2. V dropped 3 bases and J dropped 0; count of bases not matched to a gene: 12. Germline V CDR1 and CDR2: MDHEN, SYDVKM. The length of the CDR3 is 18 residues. The CDR3 sequence: CASSFAPSGNLISYEQYF. As DNA, the CDR3 is TGTGCCAGCAGTTTTGCTCCTAGCGGGAACCTAATCTCCTACGAGCAGTACTTC.

The V gene is TRBV28, the J gene TRBJ1-1; no clear D. V lost 1 base and J 5 bases, leaving 5 bases between the germline ends. CDR1 and CDR2 from the germline V gene are MDHEN and SYDVKM. The CDR3 is 12 amino acids. CDR3 nucleotide sequence: TGTGCCAGCAGTTTATATGGGACTGAAGCTTTCTTT. It specifies CASSLYGTEAFF.

Only one count was recorded for this clone. The J gene is TRBJ2-5, the V gene TRBV2; D not resolved. The end of the DNA is better explained by TRBJ2-7, so the J call may be wrong. The CDR3 has 14 residues. Germline lookup yields CDR1 SNHLY and CDR2 FYNNEI. CDR3: CASSPPDTTYEQYF. Written as DNA, the CDR3 is TGTGCCAGCAGTCCCCCTGACACGACCTACGAGCAGTACTTC.

The V and J genes are TRBV27 and TRBJ2-1; D may be TRBD1 or TRBD2 (5 bases each). V lost 5 bases, J lost 5 bases, and 13 bases lay in between. Germline V gene lookup returns CDR1 MNHEY and CDR2 SMNVEV (reference sequence). The CDR3 runs 14 residues. This CDR3 is CASSKDTGNNEQFF. Written as DNA, the CDR3 is TGTGCCAGCAGTAAGGACACGGGAAACAATGAGCAGTTCTTC.

The genes are TRBV19 and TRBJ1-1; D is uncertain. This CDR3 is 15 amino acids long. Between the trimmed V and J ends, which lost 2 bases and 3 bases, there was a span of 13 bases. CDR1 LNHDA and CDR2 SQIVND come from the germline V gene (reference sequence). CDR3 loop: CASSIPGPKDTEAFF. The DNA for the CDR3 is TGTGCCAGTAGTATACCCGGACCCAAGGACACTGAAGCTTTCTTT.

CDR3 nucleotide sequence: TGCAGCGTTGATACCCTAGCGGGAGACCACGAGCAGTACTTC. Translation: CSVDTLAGDHEQYF. The chain joins TRBV29-1 to TRBJ2-7; 10 bases map to TRBD2. CDR1 is SQVTM, CDR2 ANQGSEA, per germline. J lost 5 bases, V lost 3 bases, and 7 bases had no gene match. The CDR3 consists of 14 residues.

This sequence joins TRBV2 and TRBJ2-7, with 13 bases lining up with TRBD2. J was trimmed by 5 bases and V by 8 bases; bases with no gene match: 3. The CDR3 loop spans 13 amino acids. Germline V gene sequence: CDR1 SNHLY, CDR2 FYNNEI. The CDR3 spells CASLGLAGNEQYF. The CDR3 nucleotides are TGTGCCAGCCTGGGACTAGCGGGAAACGAGCAGTACTTC.

As regards this clone: Other DNA sequences in this specimen translate into the identical CDR3. The CDR3 protein is CASSQAWPSGSYEQYF. DNA for the CDR3: TGCGCCAGCAGCCAAGCATGGCCTAGCGGCTCCTACGAGCAGTACTTC. V usage is TRBV4-1 and J usage is TRBJ2-7; 7 bases agree with TRBD2. V was pared by 1 base and J by 0 bases, with 6 bases of the junction left unmatched. The CDR3 spans 16 residues. Germline CDR1 reads MGHRA; CDR2 reads YSYEKL.

The V and J genes are TRBV9 and TRBJ2-3; no reliable D call. Trimming removed 3 bases at V and 8 bases at J, with 4 bases between. Germline V gene lookup returns CDR1 SGDLS and CDR2 YYNGEE. CDR3 size: 10 residues. The CDR3 bases are TGTGCCAGCAGCGGCTCTACGCAGTATTTT. Its translation: CASSGSTQYF.

V gene TRBV27 combines with J gene TRBJ1-2; 7 bases fit TRBD1. CDR1 is MNHEY and CDR2 is SMNVEV in the germline V gene (reference sequence). This CDR3 comprises 15 residues. With 0 bases clipped from V and 7 bases from J, the junction kept 8 bases outside the gene matches. Here the CDR3 DNA reads TGTGCCAGCAGTTTATCCCGTTACAGGGGTAGTGGCTACACCTTC. Protein sequence: CASSLSRYRGSGYTF.

V is TRBV7-9 and J is TRBJ2-7; no clear D gene. Germline-derived CDR1 and CDR2 are SEHNR and FQNEAQ (reference sequence). The V end lost 3 bases, the J end lost 2 bases, and 5 bases lay between the germline ends. This CDR3 has 12 amino acids. Written as DNA, the CDR3 is TGTGCCAGCAGCTTCCCGACCTACGAGCAGTACTTC. Translated: CASSFPTYEQYF.

This clone was found once. This sequence joins TRBV18 and TRBJ2-7; the D gene is possibly TRBD1 (6 bases). Germline CDR1 is KGHSH and CDR2 is LQKENI. The CDR3 consists of 13 residues. V was pared by 1 base and J by 3 bases, with 7 bases between. CDR3 amino acids: CASSPRDNYEQYF. The CDR3 nucleotides are TGTGCCAGCTCACCACGGGACAACTACGAGCAGTACTTC.